Following are 22 T cell receptor beta chains from one sample sequenced in a study of blood T cell repertoires in COVID-19. The protocol was immunoSEQ multiplex PCR, while the TCRdb copy is restricted to in-frame clones and leaves out a portion. The table lists about 200,000 clones, 70% to 90% of them singletons. Specimen: PBMCs or T cells enriched from blood (not recorded which). The source of these receptors is a young woman who had been exposed to COVID-19.

The gene calls are TRBV9 and TRBJ2-1; D may be TRBD1 (6 bases). The CDR3 sequence is 19 residues long. From germline, CDR1 is SGDLS and CDR2 YYNGEE. The V gene lost 0 bases and the J gene lost 4 bases, with 23 bases spanning the gap. The CDR3 region has the DNA TGTGCCAGCAGCGTAGCTTCGGCCAGGTCTATGGGGGCATACAATGAGCAGTTCTTC. This gives the protein CASSVASARSMGAYNEQFF.

The chain has TRBV10-3 and TRBJ2-1; maybe TRBD1 (7 bases). Germline CDR1 reads ENHRY; CDR2 reads SYGVKD. With 4 bases removed from V and 7 bases from J, the gap between germline ends came to 20 bases. This CDR3 comprises 16 residues. CDR3 amino acids: CAISGRGDSVGNEQFF. In nucleotides, the CDR3 is TGTGCCATCAGTGGGAGGGGGGACAGCGTAGGGAATGAGCAGTTCTTC.

The sample holds one count of this clone. V gene TRBV4-1 combines with J gene TRBJ2-1; TRBD2 agrees at 8 bases. CDR3 length: 16 amino acids. The V gene end was trimmed by 4 bases and the J gene end by 0 bases; junction bases not matched to a gene: 5. CDR1 and CDR2 (germline): MGHRA, YSYEKL. CDR3 amino acids: CASSLGGVYSYNEQFF. For the CDR3, the DNA is TGCGCCAGCAGCCTCGGGGGGGTCTACTCCTACAATGAGCAGTTCTTC.

This clone occurred once. The rearrangement links TRBV11-2 to TRBJ1-6, with TRBD1 matching 10 bases. This CDR3 is 17 amino acids long. From germline, CDR1 is SGHAT and CDR2 FQNNGV. After removal of 2 bases from V and 6 bases from J, the junction contained 7 bases not matched to a gene. CDR3 DNA sequence: TGTGCCAGCAGCTTATTAGCCGGGACAGGGGCTAATTCACCCCTCCACTTT. Translated, it gives CASSLLAGTGANSPLHF.

This chain uses TRBV27 with TRBJ1-6; D unresolved. V gave up 1 base and J gave up 7 bases, with 8 bases separating them. The germline gives CDR1 MNHEY, CDR2 SMNVEV (reference sequence). The CDR3 spans 14 residues. The CDR3 spells CASSLWQSNSPLHF. DNA of the CDR3: TGTGCCAGCAGTTTATGGCAGTCAAATTCACCCCTCCACTTT.

V is TRBV30 and J is TRBJ2-1, with D perhaps matching TRBD1 (5 bases). CDR1 and CDR2 from the germline V gene are GTSNPN and SVGIG (reference sequence). This CDR3 contains 12 residues. V was trimmed by 4 bases and J by 9 bases, leaving 13 bases between them. For the CDR3, the DNA is TGTGCCTGGACCAATGGACACGTTGAGCAGTTCTTC. As protein: CAWTNGHVEQFF.

The chain's CDR3 is CSHIWGATDTQYF. The CDR3 nucleotides read TGCAGCCATATCTGGGGCGCTACAGATACGCAGTATTTT. The chain has TRBV29-1 and TRBJ2-3, with TRBD1 as a possible D gene (5 bases). Germline CDR1 SQVTM, CDR2 ANQGSEA. This CDR3 region has 13 residues. V gave up 8 bases and J gave up 3 bases, with 15 bases separating them.

The chain employs TRBV11-2 and TRBJ2-7; D is undetermined. The CDR3 loop spans 12 amino acids. Trimming left V 5 bases short and J 2 bases short, with 7 bases between. Per the germline V gene, CDR1 is SGHAT and CDR2 is FQNNGV. CDR3 DNA sequence: TGTGCCAGCAGCCGTAGTACCTACGAGCAGTACTTC. Encoded protein: CASSRSTYEQYF.

The V and J genes are TRBV30 and TRBJ1-3; D gene uncertain. Trimming stripped 0 bases from V and 9 bases from J, with 9 bases between. Looked up from germline, CDR1 is GTSNPN and CDR2 is SVGIG (reference sequence). The CDR3 runs 12 residues. The CDR3 sequence is CAWSVPRSTIYF. The CDR3 nucleotides are TGTGCCTGGAGTGTACCCCGGAGCACCATATATTTT.

The chain has TRBV11-2 and TRBJ1-2, with 8 bases identical to TRBD1. The CDR3 loop spans 16 amino acids. Germline V gene sequence: CDR1 SGHAT, CDR2 FQNNGV. V gave up 0 bases and J gave up 4 bases; unmatched junction bases: 7. In DNA, the CDR3 is TGTGCCAGCAGCTTAGATCTATCAGGGGGCCCCTATGGCTACACCTTC. Translation gives CASSLDLSGGPYGYTF.

The CDR3 DNA reads as TGTGCCAGCAGCGGGGGGACAGGGGGAAACTATGGCTACACCTTC. It translates to CASSGGTGGNYGYTF. This chain links TRBV9 with TRBJ1-2; TRBD1 matches 11 bases. Germline V gene lookup returns CDR1 SGDLS and CDR2 YYNGEE. V shed 3 bases and J 2 bases; nucleotides not matched to a gene: 3. CDR3 length: 15 amino acids.

This clone was seen once. The chain uses TRBV19 and TRBJ1-2, with D maybe TRBD1 (5 bases). Germline V gene data show CDR1 as LNHDA and CDR2 as SQIVND (reference sequence). V dropped 10 bases and J dropped 10 bases, with 19 bases sitting between them. The CDR3 length is 12 residues. CDR3 bases: TGTGCCACTACCCCCTCGGGGGTTGTCTACACCTTC. It encodes CATTPSGVVYTF. Full variable domain (remainder filled in from reference TRBV19 and TRBJ1-2): DGGITQSPKYLFRKEGQNVTLSCEQNLNHDAMYWYRQDPGQGLRLIYYSQIVNDFQKGDIAEGYSVSREKKESFPLTVTSAQKNPTAFYLCATTPSGVVYTFGSGTRLTVV.

A single count supports this clone. This rearrangement joins TRBV5-1 to TRBJ1-2, with D tentatively TRBD1 (6 bases). V gave up 0 bases and J gave up 4 bases, with 19 bases separating them. The CDR3 is made up of 17 amino acids. CDR1 and CDR2 (germline): SGHRS, YFSETQ. CDR3 in amino acids: CASSLVSGGQFGYGYTF. The CDR3 DNA sequence: TGCGCCAGCAGCTTGGTATCTGGTGGACAGTTCGGCTATGGCTACACCTTC.

The rearrangement links TRBV28 to TRBJ1-2, with a weak D call TRBD1 (5 bases). The CDR3 length is 14 residues. CDR1 and CDR2 (germline): MDHEN, SYDVKM. V dropped 6 bases and J dropped 6 bases, with 17 bases sitting between them. DNA for the CDR3: TGTGCCAGCAGCCTTAGGAGGGACTGGGATGGCTACACCTTC. Translated, it gives CASSLRRDWDGYTF.

The genes are TRBV2 and TRBJ1-5; D is perhaps TRBD1 (5 bases). The germline gives CDR1 SNHLY, CDR2 FYNNEI. The CDR3 covers 13 residues. V dropped 4 bases and J dropped 7 bases, with 11 bases sitting between them. CDR3 DNA sequence: TGTGCCAGCAGTGGACAGCCCAGGCAGCCCCAGCATTTT. Its translation is CASSGQPRQPQHF.

The rearrangement links TRBV5-1 to TRBJ2-3, with 8 positions matching TRBD1. Trimming took 4 bases from V and 2 from J; bases not matched to a gene: 6. Per germline, CDR1 SGHRS and CDR2 YFSETQ. The CDR3 runs 15 residues. CDR3 in DNA: TGCGCCAGCAGCCCCGGGACAGGATACACAGATACGCAGTATTTT. Protein sequence: CASSPGTGYTDTQYF.

The V gene is TRBV2, the J gene TRBJ2-4; 7 nucleotides align to TRBD1. Germline V gives CDR1 SNHLY, CDR2 FYNNEI. The V and J ends lost 8 bases and 3 bases, in that order; junction bases with no gene match: 7. This CDR3 comprises 14 residues. This chain's CDR3 is CASGRTGDKNIQYF. In DNA form, the CDR3 reads TGTGCCAGCGGACGTACAGGGGACAAAAACATTCAGTACTTC. Full variable domain (outside the CDR3, taken from reference TRBV2 and TRBJ2-4): EPEVTQTPSHQVTQMGQEVILRCVPISNHLYFYWYRQILGQKVEFLVSFYNNEISEKSEIFDDQFSVERPDGSNFTLKIRSTKLEDSAMYFCASGRTGDKNIQYFGAGTRLSVL.

V gene TRBV24-1 combines with J gene TRBJ2-2; TRBD2 aligns across 14 bases. CDR3 length equals 18 residues. The germline V gene has CDR1 KGHDR and CDR2 SFDVKD. Trimming at V came to 4 bases and at J to 3 bases, leaving 6 bases not matched to a gene. The DNA of the CDR3 is TGTGCCACCAGTGAGACTAGCGGGGGGGATAGTTACACCGGGGAGCTGTTTTTT. It encodes CATSETSGGDSYTGELFF.

The chain uses TRBV21-1 and TRBJ2-5; the D call in the table, TRBD2, was not verified against the DNA. TRBV21-1 is designated a pseudogene. The CDR3 runs 15 residues. The CDR3 bases are TGTGCCAGCAGCAAACGGGGGGGCCTGGAAGAGACCCAGTACTTC. Its translation: CASSKRGGLEETQYF.

The chain couples TRBV5-1 to TRBJ2-7; 9 positions agree with TRBD1. V lost 0 bases, J lost 7 bases, and 5 bases stayed unmatched. Germline values: CDR1 SGHRS, CDR2 YFSETQ. This CDR3 has 14 residues. The CDR3 sequence: CASSLGTGDGEQYF. The DNA of the CDR3 is TGCGCCAGCAGCTTGGGGACAGGGGATGGTGAGCAGTACTTC.

The rearrangement uses TRBV13 and TRBJ2-2; unclear D gene. CDR3 length: 14 amino acids. V lost 1 base and J 3 bases, leaving 6 bases between the germline ends. Germline CDR1 is PRHDT and CDR2 is FYEKMQ (reference sequence). Here the CDR3 reads CASSLAGYTGELFF. CDR3 nucleotide sequence: TGTGCCAGCAGCTTAGCCGGGTACACCGGGGAGCTGTTTTTT. Variable domain in full (rest from reference TRBV13 and TRBJ2-2): AAGVIQSPRHLIKEKRETATLKCYPIPRHDTVYWYQQGPGQDPQFLISFYEKMQSDKGSIPDRFSAQQFSDYHSELNMSSLELGDSALYFCASSLAGYTGELFFGEGSRLTVL.

The chain carries TRBV9 and TRBJ2-7, with TRBD1 matching 7 bases. The germline V gene encodes CDR1 SGDLS and CDR2 YYNGEE. The CDR3 sequence is 14 residues long. V gave up 4 bases and J gave up 1 base; unmatched junction bases: 5. CDR3 sequence reads: CASSLTGKSYEQYF. CDR3 nucleotide sequence: TGTGCCAGCAGCCTGACAGGGAAGTCCTACGAGCAGTACTTC.